This TCR beta chain was retrieved from a study of blood T cells in healthy people across ages. Trimming cost V 3 bases and J 8 bases, with 13 bases left between them. The CDR3 runs 13 residues. Germline-derived CDR1 and CDR2 are LGHDT and YNNKEL (reference sequence). Combining a sample-barcoded 5' primer with a J-beta primer mix, a second PCR ran for about 7 to 11 cycles. Using its own MiXCR run on the 5' RACE reads, TCRdb lists one record per CDR3 protein. In the table there are fewer than 2 million distinct CDR3 sequences, approximately 39% of which are singletons. Per individual sample, total RNA of at least 6 micrograms was extracted.

This clonotype originated in a human donor in good health. The chain is built from TRBV3-1 and TRBJ1-1; no firm D call. The sequencing input was blood. The CDR3 is CASSQWEGAEAFF. As DNA, the CDR3 is TGTGCCAGCAGCCAGTGGGAGGGCGCAGAAGCTTTCTTT.